The clone carrying this TCR beta chain was counted a single time. The data derive from a study of T cell changes during pregnancy in multiple sclerosis. Assay: immunoSEQ multiplex PCR; the TCRdb copy retains only in-frame clones and omits some. The sample records under 90,000 clones, around 94% being singletons. The V and J ends lost 0 bases and 8 bases respectively, with 19 bases between them. The CDR3 spans 17 residues. Germline-derived CDR1 and CDR2 are SGHDN and FVKESK. This TCR was recovered from a female donor in good health, enrolled as a control in a pregnancy study. The rearrangement joins TRBV14 to TRBJ1-4; D possibly corresponds to TRBD1 (5 bases). Source: peripheral blood, taken in the second trimester of pregnancy. The CDR3 loop reads CASSQEPAGSSGEKLFF. The CDR3 coding sequence is TGTGCCAGCAGCCAAGAACCTGCAGGGTCGAGTGGAGAAAAACTGTTTTTT. The variable domain in full, with the rest retrieved from reference TRBV14 and TRBJ1-4, is EAGVTQFPSHSVIEKGQTVTLRCDPISGHDNLYWYRRVMGKEIKFLLHFVKESKQDESGMPNNRFLAERTGGTYSTLKVQPAELEDSGVYFCASSQEPAGSSGEKLFFGSGTQLSVL.